This T cell receptor (beta chain) was documented in a study of blood T cells in healthy people across ages (dated by TCRdb to between 2014 and 2017). As for the study more broadly: In model experiments, roughly one uniquely barcoded TCR beta cDNA molecule per two T cells was captured by template switching. The study analyzed two additional independent replicas of 1 million unique cDNA reads from the same blood draw for two donors, one aged 18 to 29 and one aged 80 or older. The study measured age-related changes in TCR beta repertoire diversity using deep sequencing normalized with unique cDNA molecular identifiers. The donors were split into four age groups: young (average around 15 years), middle-aged (about 40), aged (62) and long-lived (roughly 86). To avoid experimental bias, donors of different ages were randomly spread across the sequencing lanes. The investigation overall reported the following: Observed TCR beta diversity correlated strongly with the percentage of naive T cells measured by flow cytometry. Compared with the aged group, the long-lived group had more naive CD4+ T cells, fewer expanded clones and increased TCR diversity, suggesting age selection. Estimates of total diversity based on one million sequenced T cells were considered lower bounds and underestimates. Conclusive comparison of naive and antigen-experienced compartments was prevented by the profiling of bulk unsorted PBMCs. Observed TCR beta diversity per million T cells fell roughly linearly with age, and a significant reduction was already apparent by age approximately 40. The CMV infection status of donors was not known, potentially confounding age-related changes in expanded clonotypes.

Library construction relied on 5' RACE. Reads for this sample came from an Illumina HiSeq 2500. A second PCR of roughly 6 to 11 cycles was performed with a sample-barcoded 5' primer and a J-beta primer mix. Each TCR beta cDNA molecule received a unique molecular identifier from a template-switch 5' adaptor carrying 12 random nucleotides. Each sample yielded at least 3 million CDR3-containing paired-end reads. First-strand cDNA synthesis was performed from all RNA using the Mint cDNA synthesis kit, with priming by a TRBC-specific oligonucleotide. After uracil-DNA glycosylase treatment, a first 18-cycle PCR used universal primers M1SS and BC2_uni_R on all cDNA. Processing in the source paper ran as follows. Normalization of each sample was performed by random selection of 1 million high-quality reads, each carrying a distinct molecular identifier. Instead of being binned into consensus sequences, reads with shared molecular identifiers were discarded. MiTCR, set to a Q25 quality threshold and the strictest error-elimination algorithm, was used for CDR3 identification, clonotype clustering and error correction. A nonparametric unseen species model with Euler transformation was used to estimate a lower bound on total TCR beta diversity. TCRdb cleaned the public reads at Q25 with fastp, built clones with MiXCR and kept in-frame beta chains. Rows merge per CDR3 protein into single entries with the most common DNA and genes. The V and J calls were determined by TCRdb, not by the authors. The sample records roughly 800,000 distinct CDR3 sequences, about three fifths of which are singletons. The ten most abundant clones make up approximately 21% of the sample.

Regarding this clonotype: The target of this receptor is not known. No quality values exist for individual bases; no much larger clone is one base distant.

From the cysteine up to the phenylalanine, the CDR3 has a length of 13 residues. Solely the CDR3 DNA is kept, with 39 bases framed from the first base. The trim is 5 bases for V and 6 bases for J, with a gap of 12 bases between the germline ends. The germline V gene yields SGHTA for CDR1 and FQGNSA for CDR2. The roughly 39 donors, aged roughly 6 to 100 years, were systemically healthy Caucasian individuals from Russia. Roughly 11 milliliters of peripheral blood were drawn from each donor into EDTA-treated Vacutainer tubes. Ficoll-Paque density-gradient centrifugation was used to isolate PBMCs, with at least 6.5 million per sample. Total RNA was extracted from PBMCs with Trizol reagent, with at least 6 micrograms obtained per sample. The percentages of naive CD45RAhigh/CD27high T cells were determined by flow cytometry on a PBMC aliquot from every donor.

The sequenced material came from blood. This receptor was obtained from a man between 25 and 39 years old in good health. The chain links TRBV7-2 with TRBJ2-3; no D segment can be confidently identified. The CDR3 has the sequence CASSARVEDTQYF. The DNA sequence reads TGTGCCAGCAGCGCAAGAGTCGAGGATACGCAGTATTTT.